Listed here are 6 T cell receptor beta chains from one sample, sequenced in a study of T cell responses to AZD1222 COVID-19 vaccine. The repertoire was sequenced with immunoSEQ multiplex PCR; TCRdb's copy has only in-frame clones and lacks some. The data contain approximately 210,000 clones, about 89% of them singletons. The specimen was peripheral blood, collected 28 days after the second AZD1222 dose. Receptor source: an adult who received the AZD1222 COVID-19 vaccine.

V gene TRBV19 combines with J gene TRBJ2-7; 10 bases map to TRBD2. Germline V CDR1 and CDR2: LNHDA, SQIVND (reference sequence). Losses at the gene ends were 5 bases for V and 5 bases for J; bases not matched to a gene: 15. CDR3 size: 17 residues. CDR3 sequence reads: CASSSNLAGATSDEQYF. Written as DNA, the CDR3 is TGTGCCAGTAGTTCCAACCTAGCGGGAGCTACCTCGGACGAGCAGTACTTC.

V usage is TRBV12-5 and J usage is TRBJ1-5, with D unclear. This CDR3 is built from 20 residues. Looked up from germline, CDR1 is LGHNT and CDR2 is FRNRAP. Trimming shortened V by 0 bases and J by 0 bases, and 21 bases separated the two germline ends. In nucleotides, the CDR3 is TGTGCTAGTGGTTTGGTACGGCACCTCAACAAACCTGATAGCAATCAGCCCCAGCATTTT. It yields the protein CASGLVRHLNKPDSNQPQHF.

Remarks on this clone: At one of its ends the junction is not consistent with the germline gene, which may arise from a read error. The rearrangement uses TRBV28 and TRBJ2-7; D possibly corresponds to TRBD1 (5 bases). The CDR3 contains 12 residues. Germline CDR1 is MDHEN and CDR2 is SYDVKM. The CDR3 here is CASYSPPGRADF. In DNA form, the CDR3 reads TGTGCCAGCTACTCCCCGCCGGGCAGGGCCGACTTC.

The chain has TRBV3-1 (or the pseudogene TRBV3-2) and TRBJ2-7; 7 nucleotides align to TRBD2. V trimming: 4 bases; J trimming: 6 bases; junction bases outside the gene matches: 18. This CDR3 has 17 residues. Germline values: CDR1 LGHDT, CDR2 YNNKEL (reference sequence). The CDR3 DNA follows: TGTGCCAGCAGCCCTCTGAAGATGACTAGCCGGCGGGGCGAGCAGTACTTC. Its translation is CASSPLKMTSRRGEQYF.

Only a few counts were recorded for this clone. The CDR3 is CASSLGQGAGEKLFF. The CDR3 region has the DNA TGTGCCAGCAGCTTAGGGCAGGGGGCGGGTGAAAAACTGTTTTTT. V gene TRBV7-9 combines with J gene TRBJ1-4, with 8 bases that match TRBD1. This CDR3 spans 15 amino acids. The germline gives CDR1 SEHNR, CDR2 FQNEAQ (reference sequence). Trimming took 1 base from V and 7 from J; bases not matched to a gene: 5. Using reference TRBV7-9 and TRBJ1-4 for the parts outside the CDR3, the full variable domain is DTGVSQNPRHKITKRGQNVTFRCDPISEHNRLYWYRQTLGQGPEFLTYFQNEAQLEKSRLLSDRFSAERPKGSFSTLEIQRTEQGDSAMYLCASSLGQGAGEKLFFGSGTQLSVL.

The V gene is TRBV2, the J gene TRBJ2-7; tentatively, D is TRBD2 (5 bases). V dropped 5 bases and J dropped 5 bases, with 10 bases sitting between them. CDR3 size: 12 residues. CDR1 and CDR2 from the germline V gene are SNHLY and FYNNEI. The CDR3 reads CASSNSGHEQYF. CDR3 coding DNA: TGTGCCAGCAGTAACAGCGGCCACGAGCAGTACTTC.